This T cell receptor (beta chain) stems from a study of blood T cell repertoires in COVID-19. Background on the study: The study drew acute and convalescent COVID-19 samples from the United States, Italy and Spain.

Under the authors' procedure: Quantification of nucleated cells was approximated via reference gene primer amplification. Data came from immunoSEQ multiplex PCR; TCRdb stores just in-frame clones and leaves some out. V and J calls and clone size follow that table, whereas D and trimming were derived from the DNA. The table lists approximately 170,000 clones, 88% of them singletons. Germline CDR1 is MNHEY and CDR2 is SVGAGI. V lost 2 bases to trimming and J lost 0 bases, with 11 bases between them. The CDR3 runs to 16 residues. The chain is built from TRBV6-5 and TRBJ1-3; D not certain. Sample: peripheral blood. The clonotype comes from a man in his sixties with acute or convalescent COVID-19. The CDR3: CASSYSREDSGNTIYF. CDR3 sequence (DNA): TGTGCCAGCAGTTACAGCCGCGAGGACTCTGGAAACACCATATATTTT.